The 21 T cell receptor beta chains below were found in one sample sequenced in a study of control samples from healthy donors and cancer patients. Some clones are missing from TCRdb's copy, which holds only in-frame ones; the method was immunoSEQ multiplex PCR. Of about 140,000 clones listed, 85% to 95% were seen once; the top ten hold over 10%. The sequencing input was blood. These receptors all come from a man aged 40-49 years in good health.

This chain uses TRBV6-5 with TRBJ1-6, with D perhaps matching TRBD1 (6 bases). V dropped 6 bases and J dropped 4 bases, with 10 bases sitting between them. This CDR3 has 14 residues. Germline CDR1 and CDR2: MNHEY and SVGAGI. The DNA for the CDR3 is TGTGCCAGCAGGTCGCAGGGGTATAATTCACCCCTCCACTTT. Protein: CASRSQGYNSPLHF.

The chain has TRBV28 and TRBJ1-2; D gene ambiguous. The V and J ends lost 6 bases and 13 bases respectively, with 15 bases between them. CDR3 length equals 11 residues. Germline assignment: CDR1 MDHEN and CDR2 SYDVKM. CDR3 loop: CASRWRAESTF. For the CDR3, the DNA is TGTGCCAGCAGATGGCGGGCTGAGTCCACCTTC.

V and J are TRBV9 and TRBJ2-3, with a tentative D call TRBD2 (7 bases). With 0 bases removed from V and 2 bases from J, the gap between germline ends came to 13 bases. Per germline, CDR1 SGDLS and CDR2 YYNGEE. The CDR3 is 16 amino acids. The CDR3: CASSVDGGGFTDTQYF. The CDR3 DNA reads as TGTGCCAGCAGCGTAGATGGCGGGGGCTTCACAGATACGCAGTATTTT.

The V and J genes are TRBV6-5 and TRBJ1-4, with TRBD1 identical over 8 bases. After removal of 6 bases from V and 7 bases from J, the junction contained 7 bases not matched to a gene. The CDR3 loop spans 14 amino acids. The germline V gene encodes CDR1 MNHEY and CDR2 SVGAGI. The CDR3 coding sequence is TGTGCCAGCAGGTGGGACAGGAAGGGTGAAAAACTGTTTTTT. It is translated as CASRWDRKGEKLFF.

This rearrangement joins TRBV11-2 to TRBJ1-2; 10 nucleotides agree with TRBD1. V shed 2 bases and J 4 bases; nucleotides not matched to a gene: 7. In germline, CDR1 is SGHAT, CDR2 FQNNGV. CDR3 length: 16 residues. CDR3 in amino acids: CASSLRLGQGLYGYTF. CDR3 DNA: TGTGCCAGCAGCTTAAGGTTGGGACAGGGGCTCTATGGCTACACCTTC.

This chain links TRBV7-9 with TRBJ1-1, with TRBD1 matching 8 bases. CDR1 is SEHNR and CDR2 is FQNEAQ in the germline V gene (reference sequence). Trimming removed 3 bases from V and 1 base from J; junction bases left unmatched: 10. The CDR3 sequence is 17 residues long. The CDR3 sequence is CASSLDIGQGTNTEAFF. CDR3 bases: TGTGCCAGCAGCTTGGATATAGGACAGGGAACGAACACTGAAGCTTTCTTT.

This clone was seen only once. This CDR3 is CASSPRDRGSPLHF. The DNA of the CDR3 is TGTGCCAGCAGCCCCCGGGACAGGGGCTCACCCCTCCACTTT. The chain joins TRBV5-4 to TRBJ1-6; 10 bases fit TRBD1. Per the germline V gene, CDR1 is SGHNT and CDR2 is YYREEE (reference sequence). V shed 4 bases and J 10 bases; nucleotides not matched to a gene: 5. The CDR3 loop spans 14 amino acids.

This clone was detected only once. The CDR3 DNA is TGTGCCAGCGCTTTGAACAGGGGGCTTAATGAAAAACTGTTTTTT. It specifies CASALNRGLNEKLFF. This sequence joins TRBV2 and TRBJ1-4, with TRBD1 matching over 9 bases. In germline, CDR1 is SNHLY, CDR2 FYNNEI. CDR3 length: 15 amino acids. The ends lost 8 bases at V and 4 bases at J; junction bases unmatched: 8.

The chain is built from TRBV9 and TRBJ2-5, with TRBD2 matching over 11 bases. With 4 bases clipped from V and 0 bases from J, the junction kept 2 bases outside the gene matches. Germline CDR1 is SGDLS and CDR2 is YYNGEE. The CDR3 has 15 amino acids. The CDR3 sequence is CASSKTSGDQETQYF. The CDR3 DNA reads TGTGCCAGCAGCAAGACTAGCGGGGACCAAGAGACCCAGTACTTC.

The sample holds one count of this clone. The chain is built from TRBV7-2 and TRBJ1-1, with a possible D match to TRBD1 (6 bases). Trimming removed 4 bases from V and 4 bases from J, with 25 bases in between. Germline lookup yields CDR1 SGHTA and CDR2 FQGNSA. The CDR3 covers 18 residues. Here the CDR3 reads CASSSHPLTWGAGTEAFF. The CDR3 bases are TGTGCCAGCAGCTCCCACCCACTCACTTGGGGGGCAGGCACTGAAGCTTTCTTT. Together with reference TRBV7-2 and TRBJ1-1, the CDR3 gives the full variable domain: GAGVSQSPSNKVTEKGKDVELRCDPISGHTALYWYRQSLGQGLEFLIYFQGNSAPDKSGLPSDRFSAERTGGSVSTLTIQRTQQEDSAVYLCASSSHPLTWGAGTEAFFGQGTRLTVV.

The V and J genes are TRBV9 and TRBJ2-3; D remains ambiguous. This CDR3 is built from 13 residues. Germline CDR1 SGDLS, CDR2 YYNGEE. Trimming removed 0 bases at V and 4 bases at J, with 6 bases between. The CDR3 region is CASSVGRADTQYF. The CDR3 region has the DNA TGTGCCAGCAGCGTAGGTAGGGCAGATACGCAGTATTTT.

This sequence joins TRBV7-3 and TRBJ2-1, with 7 bases aligning to TRBD2. V lost 1 base and J lost 6; bases outside the gene matches: 6. The germline gives CDR1 SGHTA, CDR2 FQGTGA. The CDR3 contains 15 residues. The CDR3 protein is CASSLRGRAGNEQFF. The DNA of the CDR3 is TGTGCCAGCAGCTTAAGAGGGAGGGCCGGCAATGAGCAGTTCTTC.

This clone was seen a single time. The CDR3 spells CASSTYRRANEKDSPLHF. In nucleotides, the CDR3 is TGTGCCAGCAGCACCTACAGGCGCGCGAACGAAAAAGATTCACCCCTCCACTTT. This sequence joins TRBV11-2 and TRBJ1-6; a possible D gene is TRBD1 (5 bases). V was shortened by 5 bases and J by 8 bases, with 25 bases between the two germline ends. This CDR3 has 18 amino acids. The germline gives CDR1 SGHAT, CDR2 FQNNGV.

The chain recombines TRBV19 with TRBJ1-2; 9 bases are a match to TRBD1. J gave up 8 bases and V 3 bases, and 13 bases lay outside the gene matches. This CDR3 region has 16 residues. Germline values: CDR1 LNHDA, CDR2 SQIVND (reference sequence). In nucleotides, the CDR3 is TGTGCCAGTAGTATCCTTCCGACAGGGGGATCTGGAGGCTACACCTTC. It yields the protein CASSILPTGGSGGYTF.

The chain carries TRBV10-2 and TRBJ2-2, with 7 bases lining up with TRBD2. Germline V gene data show CDR1 as WSHSY and CDR2 as SAAADI. The CDR3 is 17 amino acids. V shed 7 bases, J shed 1 base, and the junction held 12 bases outside the gene matches. The CDR3 is CASNLNVAGMNTGELFF. For the CDR3, the DNA is TGCGCCAGCAACCTAAACGTAGCGGGCATGAACACCGGGGAGCTGTTTTTT.

The chain uses TRBV10-2 and TRBJ2-7; the match to TRBD1 covers 7 bases. Per the germline V gene, CDR1 is WSHSY and CDR2 is SAAADI. The CDR3 spans 13 residues. J gave up 4 bases and V 7 bases, and 7 bases lay outside the gene matches. The CDR3 spells CASKSDRAYEQYF. CDR3 DNA: TGCGCCAGCAAATCCGACAGGGCGTACGAGCAGTACTTC.

The chain links TRBV6-1 to TRBJ2-7; no definite D call. Trimming shortened V by 4 bases and J by 0 bases, and 7 bases separated the two germline ends. The CDR3 extends over 13 amino acids. The germline gives CDR1 MNHNS, CDR2 SASEGT. The CDR3 DNA reads as TGTGCCAGCAGTGCGACCCACTCCTACGAGCAGTACTTC. Its translation is CASSATHSYEQYF.

This clone was detected only once. The chain uses TRBV27 and TRBJ1-1, with D possibly being TRBD1 (5 bases). CDR1 MNHEY and CDR2 SMNVEV come from the germline V gene (reference sequence). The CDR3 has 16 residues. V was pared by 3 bases and J by 3 bases, with 17 bases between. CDR3: CASSLLPLGRDTEAFF. CDR3 DNA: TGTGCCAGCAGTTTGTTACCCTTGGGGCGGGACACTGAAGCTTTCTTT.

This clone was counted only a few times. The chain links TRBV6-1 to TRBJ2-6, with D hard to call. Germline V gene data show CDR1 as MNHNS and CDR2 as SASEGT. The CDR3 loop spans 15 amino acids. V was pared by 1 base and J by 0 bases, with 4 bases between. CDR3 region: CASSEDSSGANVLTF. CDR3 nucleotides: TGTGCCAGCAGTGAAGACAGCTCTGGGGCCAACGTCCTGACTTTC.

The chain has TRBV2 and TRBJ1-3; D is possibly TRBD1 (5 bases). Trimming cost V 1 base and J 4 bases, with 11 bases left between them. The CDR3 length is 15 residues. The germline CDR1 and CDR2 sequences are SNHLY and FYNNEI. In DNA, the CDR3 is TGTGCCAGCAGTGAAGTAACCAGGGCCGGAAACACCATATATTTT. Its translation: CASSEVTRAGNTIYF.

J is TRBJ2-1 and V is TRBV4-1; the D gene is possibly TRBD2 (6 bases). From germline, CDR1 is MGHRA and CDR2 YSYEKL. Trimming removed 1 base from V and 6 bases from J, with 19 bases in between. This CDR3 contains 17 residues. In nucleotides, the CDR3 is TGCGCCAGCAGCCAAGTGAGAAGCGGGCTCCGAGTCAATGAGCAGTTCTTC. Translated, it gives CASSQVRSGLRVNEQFF.